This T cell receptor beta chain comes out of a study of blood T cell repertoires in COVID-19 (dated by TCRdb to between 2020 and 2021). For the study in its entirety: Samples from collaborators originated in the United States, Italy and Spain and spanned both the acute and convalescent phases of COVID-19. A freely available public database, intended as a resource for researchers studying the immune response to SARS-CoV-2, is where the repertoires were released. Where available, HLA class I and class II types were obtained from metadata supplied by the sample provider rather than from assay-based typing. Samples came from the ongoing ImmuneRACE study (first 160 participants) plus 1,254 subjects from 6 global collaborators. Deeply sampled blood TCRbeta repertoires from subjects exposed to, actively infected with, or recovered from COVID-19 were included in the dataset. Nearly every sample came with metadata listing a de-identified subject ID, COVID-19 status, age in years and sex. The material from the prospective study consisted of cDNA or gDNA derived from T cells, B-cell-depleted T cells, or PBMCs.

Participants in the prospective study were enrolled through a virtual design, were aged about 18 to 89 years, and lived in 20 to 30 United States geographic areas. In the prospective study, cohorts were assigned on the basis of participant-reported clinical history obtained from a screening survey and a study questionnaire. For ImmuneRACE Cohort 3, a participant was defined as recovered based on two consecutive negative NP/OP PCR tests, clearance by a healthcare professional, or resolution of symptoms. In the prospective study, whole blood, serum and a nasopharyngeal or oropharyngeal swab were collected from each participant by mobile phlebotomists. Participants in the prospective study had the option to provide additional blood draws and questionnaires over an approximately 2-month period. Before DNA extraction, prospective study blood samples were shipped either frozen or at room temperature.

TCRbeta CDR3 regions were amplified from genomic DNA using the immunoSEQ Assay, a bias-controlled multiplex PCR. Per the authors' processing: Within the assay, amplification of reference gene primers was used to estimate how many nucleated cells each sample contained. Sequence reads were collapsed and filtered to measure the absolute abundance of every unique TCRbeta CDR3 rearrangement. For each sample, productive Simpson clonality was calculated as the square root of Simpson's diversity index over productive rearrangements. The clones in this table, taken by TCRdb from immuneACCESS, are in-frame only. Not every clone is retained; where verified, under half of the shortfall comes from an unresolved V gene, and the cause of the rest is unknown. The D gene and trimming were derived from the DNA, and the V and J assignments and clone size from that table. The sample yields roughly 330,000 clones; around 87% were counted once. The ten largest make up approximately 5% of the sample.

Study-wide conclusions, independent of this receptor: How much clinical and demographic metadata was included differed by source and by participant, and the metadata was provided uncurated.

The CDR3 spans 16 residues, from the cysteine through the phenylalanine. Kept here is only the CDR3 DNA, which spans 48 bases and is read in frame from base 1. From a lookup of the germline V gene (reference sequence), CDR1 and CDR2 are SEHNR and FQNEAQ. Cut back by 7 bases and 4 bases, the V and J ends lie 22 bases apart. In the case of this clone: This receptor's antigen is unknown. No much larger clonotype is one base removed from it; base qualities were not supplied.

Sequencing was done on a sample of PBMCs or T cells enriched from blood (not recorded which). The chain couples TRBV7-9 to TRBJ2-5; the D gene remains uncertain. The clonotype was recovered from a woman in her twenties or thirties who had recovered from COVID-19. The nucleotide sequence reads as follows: TGTGCCAGCACCCATGACCTCCTGGGCTCAACAGAGACCCAGTACTTC. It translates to CASTHDLLGSTETQYF.